One sample yielded the 18 T cell receptor beta chains listed below, sequenced in a study of shared clonotypes between healthy human individuals (dated by TCRdb to 2018 to 2021). Libraries were constructed by the immunoSEQ multiplex PCR assay. TCRdb stores this immuneACCESS table with in-frame sequences only. Part of the clones is absent; in the studies checked, under half of the shortfall reflects unresolved V genes, and no reason is known for the rest. The sample table lists roughly 2.1 million clones, 85% to 95% of them with a count of one. Roughly 1.7% of the sample is taken by the ten largest. CD8 naive samples were obtained by positive selection for CCR7 among CD45RO-negative cells, yielding a CD45RA+CCR7+ population from which TemRA cells were excluded. Sequencing was performed on naive CD8+ T cells from PBMCs. The label giving this sample's cell subset or site can be read as: CD45RA+CCR7+. All receptors come from a young man in good health. Some clones in this sample may be carry-over from other donors' samples.

This clone was observed a few times. The chain carries TRBV7-9 and TRBJ1-2, with D uncertain. The germline V and J ends were trimmed by 6 bases and 0 bases, with 11 bases remaining between them. The CDR3 runs to 14 residues. Germline-derived CDR1 and CDR2 are SEHNR and FQNEAQ (reference sequence). The CDR3 DNA follows: TGTGCCAGCAGACGCAGTTTAGCTAACTATGGCTACACCTTC. Translated, it gives CASRRSLANYGYTF.

The chain couples TRBV9 to TRBJ1-1; 7 nucleotides line up with TRBD1. Germline V gene data show CDR1 as SGDLS and CDR2 as YYNGEE. V shed 4 bases, J shed 0 bases, and the junction held 9 bases outside the gene matches. CDR3 size: 16 residues. CDR3 coding DNA: TGTGCCAGCAGCCCCCGGACAGGTTTAGTGAACACTGAAGCTTTCTTT. Translated, it gives CASSPRTGLVNTEAFF.

About this clone itself: Other DNA sequences in the sample encode the same CDR3. The chain employs TRBV5-1 and TRBJ2-7; 7 nucleotides agree with TRBD1. V gave up 3 bases and J gave up 1 base; unmatched junction bases: 1. CDR1 is SGHRS, CDR2 YFSETQ, per germline. The CDR3 loop spans 13 amino acids. The CDR3 loop reads CASSSGQSYEQYF. The CDR3 DNA follows: TGCGCCAGCAGCTCGGGACAGTCCTACGAGCAGTACTTC.

A single count supports this clone. The rearrangement joins TRBV9 to TRBJ2-1; 11 nucleotides line up with TRBD1. Losses at the gene ends were 3 bases for V and 0 bases for J; bases not matched to a gene: 2. Germline CDR1 reads SGDLS; CDR2 reads YYNGEE. The CDR3 sequence is 16 residues long. The CDR3: CASSGTGGNSYNEQFF. CDR3 sequence (DNA): TGTGCCAGCAGCGGGACAGGGGGCAACTCCTACAATGAGCAGTTCTTC. The whole variable domain, filled in from reference TRBV9 and TRBJ2-1, reads DSGVTQTPKHLITATGQRVTLRCSPRSGDLSVYWYQQSLDQGLQFLIQYYNGEERAKGNILERFSAQQFPDLHSELNLSSLELGDSALYFCASSGTGGNSYNEQFFGPGTRLTVL.

In this sample, this clone turned up once. The chain recombines TRBV29-1 with TRBJ2-3, with D uncertain. In germline, CDR1 is SQVTM, CDR2 ANQGSEA. The V and J ends lost 2 bases and 0 bases respectively, with 18 bases between them. The CDR3 covers 17 residues. CDR3 coding DNA: TGCAGCGTTGAACCAGTTCTCCTAGTGGGAAGCACAGATACGCAGTATTTT. Translating gives CSVEPVLLVGSTDTQYF.

V usage is TRBV5-3 and J usage is TRBJ2-7; 7 bases map to TRBD1. TRBV5-3 is sorted into the ORF group, with uncertain function. CDR3 length: 15 residues. V shed 4 bases, J shed 0 bases, and the junction held 7 bases outside the gene matches. This CDR3 reads CARSQTTGSSYEQYF. CDR3 sequence (DNA): TGTGCCAGAAGCCAGACGACAGGGAGCTCCTACGAGCAGTACTTC.

V is TRBV4-2 and J is TRBJ2-1; TRBD1 agrees at 10 bases. The germline V gene has CDR1 LGHNA and CDR2 YNFKEQ. V was pared by 1 base and J by 8 bases, with 5 bases of the junction left unmatched. The CDR3 is 15 amino acids. The chain's CDR3 is CASSQADRGGDEQFF. The DNA of the CDR3 is TGTGCCAGCAGCCAAGCGGACAGGGGGGGGGATGAGCAGTTCTTC.

The V and J genes are TRBV18 and TRBJ1-1; weak D call: TRBD1 (6 bases). Trimming cost V 6 bases and J 0 bases, with 17 bases left between them. CDR1 KGHSH and CDR2 LQKENI come from the germline V gene. This CDR3 spans 16 amino acids. The CDR3 sequence: CASSRTENTLNTEAFF. As DNA, the CDR3 is TGTGCCAGCTCCCGGACAGAGAATACTTTGAACACTGAAGCTTTCTTT. The variable domain in full, completed from reference TRBV18 and TRBJ1-1, reads NAGVMQNPRHLVRRRGQEARLRCSPMKGHSHVYWYRQLPEEGLKFMVYLQKENIIDESGMPKERFSAEFPKEGPSILRIQQVVRGDSAAYFCASSRTENTLNTEAFFGQGTRLTVV.

The gene calls are TRBV6-6 and TRBJ1-2; 7 bases agree with TRBD1. The V and J ends lost 6 bases and 0 bases, in that order; junction bases with no gene match: 10. Looked up from germline, CDR1 is MNHNY and CDR2 is SVGAGI (reference sequence). The CDR3 length is 16 residues. For the CDR3, the DNA is TGTGCCAGCAGACGTAAAGGGACAGCGGCTAACTATGGCTACACCTTC. It yields the protein CASRRKGTAANYGYTF.

The gene calls are TRBV27 and TRBJ2-7, with D possibly called TRBD1 or TRBD2 (5 bases each). Between the trimmed V and J ends, which lost 3 bases and 6 bases, there was a span of 12 bases. From germline, CDR1 is MNHEY and CDR2 SMNVEV (reference sequence). CDR3 length: 13 amino acids. CDR3 residues: CASSFLGVSEQYF. The CDR3 DNA is TGTGCCAGCAGTTTTCTGGGGGTAAGCGAGCAGTACTTC.

J is TRBJ1-2 and V is TRBV10-2, with a tentative D call TRBD1 (6 bases). V lost 6 bases, J lost 3 bases, and 11 bases lay in between. Germline CDR1 reads WSHSY; CDR2 reads SAAADI. The CDR3 extends over 13 amino acids. CDR3 in DNA: TGCGCCAGCAGCAGGGACACCTACTATGGCTACACCTTC. This sequence encodes CASSRDTYYGYTF.

The chain couples TRBV7-6 to TRBJ2-7; D ambiguous. The germline V gene has CDR1 SGHVS and CDR2 FNYEAQ. This CDR3 is built from 13 residues. V lost 5 bases to trimming and J lost 4 bases, with 12 bases between them. CDR3 sequence: CASSPNGPYEQYF. The DNA of the CDR3 is TGTGCCAGCAGCCCCAACGGGCCGTACGAGCAGTACTTC.

This rearrangement joins TRBV28 to TRBJ1-4; D is undetermined. CDR1 and CDR2 from the germline V gene are MDHEN and SYDVKM. The CDR3 runs 14 residues. V was cut by 6 bases and J by 0 bases, with 8 bases left in between. CDR3 region: CASRRTATNEKLFF. The CDR3 DNA is TGTGCCAGCAGGCGGACGGCAACTAATGAAAAACTGTTTTTT.

This clone showed up just once. This chain uses TRBV9 with TRBJ2-1, with TRBD2 identical over 10 bases. CDR3 size: 16 residues. The germline V gene encodes CDR1 SGDLS and CDR2 YYNGEE. V shed 3 bases and J 8 bases; nucleotides not matched to a gene: 11. Here the CDR3 reads CASSARGTSAGDEQFF. Here the CDR3 DNA reads TGTGCCAGCAGCGCCAGGGGGACTAGCGCGGGGGATGAGCAGTTCTTC.

The J gene is TRBJ2-7, the V gene TRBV7-2; TRBD2 might be the D (6 bases). The CDR3 covers 15 residues. V gave up 7 bases and J gave up 0 bases, with 16 bases separating them. Germline V gives CDR1 SGHTA, CDR2 FQGNSA. Written as DNA, the CDR3 is TGTGCCAGCACCTTGCGGGGATATAGCTCCTACGAGCAGTACTTC. This gives the protein CASTLRGYSSYEQYF.

The V gene is TRBV5-6, the J gene TRBJ2-1; 14 bases are a match to TRBD2. This CDR3 spans 16 amino acids. Germline lookup yields CDR1 SGHDT and CDR2 YYEEEE. The trim removed 4 bases at V and 3 bases at J, leaving 3 bases unmatched. Written as DNA, the CDR3 is TGTGCCAGCAGCAGACTAGCGGGAGGGATCTACAATGAGCAGTTCTTC. Translating gives CASSRLAGGIYNEQFF.

The chain employs TRBV7-3 and TRBJ2-1; no clear D. V dropped 0 bases and J dropped 5 bases, with 8 bases sitting between them. Germline CDR1 is SGHTA and CDR2 is FQGTGA. The CDR3 contains 14 residues. CDR3: CASSLTRSDNEQFF. The CDR3 DNA follows: TGTGCCAGCAGCTTAACCCGGAGCGACAATGAGCAGTTCTTC.

The genes are TRBV7-9 and TRBJ2-5; tentative D call: TRBD1 (6 bases). The CDR3 loop spans 14 amino acids. Germline V gene sequence: CDR1 SEHNR, CDR2 FQNEAQ (reference sequence). The V end was cut by 0 bases, the J end by 3 bases, with 8 bases between. The chain's CDR3 is CASSLAGQEETQYF. CDR3 DNA sequence: TGTGCCAGCAGCTTAGCGGGACAAGAAGAGACCCAGTACTTC.